The count of the clone carrying this T cell receptor beta chain is one. Its antigen remains unidentified. J lost 6 bases, V lost 6 bases, and 9 bases had no gene match. The CDR3 length is 14 residues. CDR1 ENHRY and CDR2 SYGVKD come from the germline V gene. This entry belongs to a study of Ad26.COV2.S vaccination and SARS-CoV-2 variants. The study's findings and limits: Substantial breadth in spike-specific CD8+ and CD4+ T cell responses was reportedly seen after vaccination. Vaccinees showed greater spike-specific TCR breadth than placebo recipients. With respect to non-spike TCR breadth, vaccine and placebo recipients were similar.

Repertoires were generated with immunoSEQ multiplex PCR, while TCRdb's copy carries only in-frame clones and drops some. The sample includes about 98,000 clones, around 82% seen only once; the top ten take roughly 17%. This sequence originates from a human donor who had recovered from COVID-19. This sample comprised peripheral blood, obtained after recovery from COVID-19. The gene calls are TRBV10-3 and TRBJ2-3, with 7 positions matching TRBD1. The CDR3 sequence: CAIRTEDRSDTQYF. CDR3 coding DNA: TGTGCCATCAGAACTGAGGACAGGTCGGATACGCAGTATTTT.